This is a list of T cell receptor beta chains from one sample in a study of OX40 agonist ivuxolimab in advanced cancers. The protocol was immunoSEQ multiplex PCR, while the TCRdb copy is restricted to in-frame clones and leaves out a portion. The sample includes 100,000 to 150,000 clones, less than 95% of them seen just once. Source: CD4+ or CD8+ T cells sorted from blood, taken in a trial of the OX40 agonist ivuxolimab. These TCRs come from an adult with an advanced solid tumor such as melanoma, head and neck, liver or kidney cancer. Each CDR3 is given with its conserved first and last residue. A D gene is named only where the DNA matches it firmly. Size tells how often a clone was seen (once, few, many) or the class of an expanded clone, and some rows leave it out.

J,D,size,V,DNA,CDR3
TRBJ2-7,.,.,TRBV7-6,TGTGCCAGCAGCCCCGGGCCGGCGGGTTCCTACGAGCAGTACTTC,CASSPGPAGSYEQYF
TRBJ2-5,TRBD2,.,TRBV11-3,TGTGCCAGCAGCTTAGGGGGTAGCGGGAAGGAGACCCAGTACTTC,CASSLGGSGKETQYF
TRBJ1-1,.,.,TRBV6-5,TGTGCCAGCACCTACAGGGCGGGCAACACTGAAGCTTTCTTT,CASTYRAGNTEAFF
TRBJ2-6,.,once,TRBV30,TGTGCCTGGAGTGTACTTGGCTCCTCTGGGGCCAACGTCCTGACTTTC,CAWSVLGSSGANVLTF
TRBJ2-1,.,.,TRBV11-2,TGTGCCAGCAGCGGCAGCTCCTACAATGAGCAGTTCTTC,CASSGSSYNEQFF
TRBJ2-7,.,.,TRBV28,TGTGCCAGCAGTTTAGAAGGCGAGCAGTACTTC,CASSLEGEQYF
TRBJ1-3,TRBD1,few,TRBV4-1,TGCGCCAGCAGCCAAGGACAGGGAGACCGAAACACCATATATTTT,CASSQGQGDRNTIYF
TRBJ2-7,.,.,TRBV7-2,TGTGCCAGCAGCTTATTGGGCACTGACTACGAGCAGTACTTC,CASSLLGTDYEQYF
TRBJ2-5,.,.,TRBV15,TGTGCCACCAGCAGTGAAGTAGGGGAGACCCAGTACTTC,CATSSEVGETQYF
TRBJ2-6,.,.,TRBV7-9,TGTGCCAGATCTGACTCTGGGGCCAACGTCCTGACTTTC,CARSDSGANVLTF
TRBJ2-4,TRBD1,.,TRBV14,TGTGCCAGCAGACCCCGGGACAGGGTCGGAGCCAAAAACATTCAGTACTTC,CASRPRDRVGAKNIQYF
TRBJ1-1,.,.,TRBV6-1,TGTGCCAGCAGTGAAGTCGCAGGTTCGAGCACTGAAGCTTTCTTT,CASSEVAGSSTEAFF
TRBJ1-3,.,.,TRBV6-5,TGTGCCAGCAGTTACTCGGGCAGGAGCTCTGGAAACACCATATATTTT,CASSYSGRSSGNTIYF
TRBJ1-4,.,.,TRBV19,TGTGCCAGTCGCGACAGGTCTGGAGGAGTACAACTGTTTTTT,CASRDRSGGVQLFF
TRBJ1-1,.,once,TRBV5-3,TGTGCCAGAGCCCTTGTGGATCTGGGGACTGAAGCTTTCTTT,CARALVDLGTEAFF